The clone carrying this T cell receptor beta chain was detected a few times. Its antigen remains unidentified. Germline CDR1 reads MNHEY; CDR2 reads SVGAGI. Trimming stripped 1 base from V and 2 bases from J, with 12 bases between. CDR3 size: 16 residues. The data are from a study of CD8 T cells in ankylosing spondylitis. General study results and limits: It appeared that ankylosing spondylitis blood was characterized by a TCR beta motif of eight highly homologous variants. Clones linked with disease were CD8+ and fairly uncommon in the peripheral blood.

Each CDR3 protein is one row after TCRdb ran MiXCR on the 5' RACE reads. The sample carries over 400,000 distinct CDR3 sequences, roughly a quarter recorded once. The sample comprised blood, either unsorted or a sorted T cell fraction (not recorded which). This clonotype was obtained from a male donor with ankylosing spondylitis. This chain joins TRBV6-5 and TRBJ2-1, with D possibly called TRBD1 or TRBD2 (6 bases each). The CDR3 DNA reads as TGTGCCAGCAGTTACTTGGGGGGCGAGGCCTACAATGAGCAGTTCTTC. Its translation is CASSYLGGEAYNEQFF.